The 23 T cell receptor beta chains presented below share a single source sample, sequenced in a study of identical twins. Each CDR3 protein gets one entry after TCRdb re-called the 5' RACE reads with MiXCR. There are 540,000 or so distinct CDR3 sequences in the sample; more than 20% occur only once, and approximately 0.49% lies in the top ten. This same sample was also part of a study on yellow fever vaccine responses in identical twins.

The sample taken for sequencing was CD4+ T cells sorted from blood. The receptors derive from a woman between 18 and 29 years old in good health.

The gene calls are TRBV12-3 or TRBV12-4 and TRBJ2-2; D is unclear. The CDR3 is 13 amino acids. The V and J ends lost 3 bases and 4 bases respectively, with 6 bases between them. CDR3 amino acids: CASSFQVTGELFF. In DNA form, the CDR3 reads TGTGCCAGCAGTTTTCAGGTCACCGGGGAGCTGTTTTTT.

This chain links TRBV9 with TRBJ2-1, with D possibly being TRBD2 (6 bases). This CDR3 spans 15 amino acids. Per germline, CDR1 SGDLS and CDR2 YYNGEE. With 2 bases removed from V and 1 base from J, the gap between germline ends came to 10 bases. The CDR3 region is CASSVAGRSYNEQFF. The CDR3 nucleotides read TGTGCCAGCAGCGTGGCCGGGAGATCCTACAATGAGCAGTTCTTC. Based on the CDR3 plus reference TRBV9 and TRBJ2-1, the full variable domain is DSGVTQTPKHLITATGQRVTLRCSPRSGDLSVYWYQQSLDQGLQFLIQYYNGEERAKGNILERFSAQQFPDLHSELNLSSLELGDSALYFCASSVAGRSYNEQFFGPGTRLTVL.

This clonotype was detected a few times. This chain uses TRBV20-1 with TRBJ2-1; D uncertain. The CDR3 is made up of 14 amino acids. CDR1 is DFQATT, CDR2 SNEGSKA, per germline (reference sequence). The CDR3 nucleotides are TGCAGCCCACGATGGCTAGGACCGGGCAATGAGCAGTTCTTC. It specifies CSPRWLGPGNEQFF.

This sequence joins TRBV27 and TRBJ2-3; 8 bases fit TRBD2. The CDR3 consists of 15 residues. V lost 6 bases, J lost 3 bases, and 8 bases stayed unmatched. From germline, CDR1 is MNHEY and CDR2 SMNVEV (reference sequence). CDR3 nucleotide sequence: TGTGCCAGCAGCCCCCGGGGGGGGTTTACAGATACGCAGTATTTT. Amino acid sequence: CASSPRGGFTDTQYF.

Only a few counts were recorded for this clonotype. This chain links TRBV6-1 with TRBJ1-1, with 8 bases that match TRBD1. The V segment lost 6 bases and the J segment 1 base; nucleotides outside the gene matches: 4. Germline CDR1 is MNHNS and CDR2 is SASEGT. This CDR3 is 14 amino acids long. CDR3 residues: CASRRTGSNTEAFF. CDR3 bases: TGTGCCAGCAGACGGACAGGGTCGAACACTGAAGCTTTCTTT.

This rearrangement joins TRBV7-2 to TRBJ2-7; D remains ambiguous. With 6 bases removed from V and 2 bases from J, the gap between germline ends came to 17 bases. The CDR3 is made up of 15 amino acids. CDR1 SGHTA and CDR2 FQGNSA come from the germline V gene. This CDR3 reads CASSIGHQGPYEQYF. In nucleotides, the CDR3 is TGTGCCAGCAGTATAGGCCACCAAGGCCCCTACGAGCAGTACTTC.

In this sample, this clonotype turned up a few times. This chain joins TRBV28 and TRBJ1-6, with D unresolved. The CDR3 has 15 amino acids. CDR1 MDHEN and CDR2 SYDVKM come from the germline V gene. V was shortened by 3 bases and J by 5 bases, with 11 bases between the two germline ends. The CDR3 sequence is CASSLLTPHNSPLHF. In DNA form, the CDR3 reads TGTGCCAGCAGTTTGTTAACACCACATAATTCACCCCTCCACTTT.

This chain uses TRBV3-1 with TRBJ2-5; TRBD2 matches 8 bases. This CDR3 is 15 amino acids long. The germline V gene encodes CDR1 LGHDT and CDR2 YNNKEL (reference sequence). With V trimmed by 8 bases and J by 7 bases, 15 bases remained unmatched. CDR3 coding DNA: TGTGCCAGCTGCCCGCAAAGCGGGGGCATAGGGACCCAGTACTTC. Residues: CASCPQSGGIGTQYF.

The table lists this clonotype with a few counts. The rearrangement uses TRBV3-1 and TRBJ2-7, with 8 positions matching TRBD2. The junction had 1 base not matched to a gene; V was cut back by 1 base and J by 2 bases. The CDR3 runs to 14 residues. The germline V gene encodes CDR1 LGHDT and CDR2 YNNKEL (reference sequence). The CDR3 reads CASSQAAGAYEQYF. The CDR3 DNA follows: TGTGCCAGCAGCCAAGCAGCGGGAGCCTACGAGCAGTACTTC.

V gene TRBV7-9 combines with J gene TRBJ2-1; D assignment may be TRBD1 or TRBD2 (5 bases each). V lost 5 bases, J lost 6 bases, and 20 bases lay in between. The CDR3 contains 16 residues. Germline assignment: CDR1 SEHNR and CDR2 FQNEAQ (reference sequence). CDR3 region: CASSVDMGRKVNEQFF. The CDR3 DNA is TGTGCCAGCAGCGTGGACATGGGACGGAAAGTCAATGAGCAGTTCTTC.

This clonotype has more than one count but fewer than ten. The chain is built from TRBV3-1 and TRBJ2-1, with a tentative D call TRBD2 (7 bases). CDR1 and CDR2 (germline): LGHDT, YNNKEL (reference sequence). The CDR3 is made up of 16 amino acids. V gave up 4 bases and J gave up 6 bases, with 19 bases separating them. Here the CDR3 DNA reads TGTGCCAGCAGCCTGCATGCCGGGGGGCGAGCCAATGAGCAGTTCTTC. Protein: CASSLHAGGRANEQFF.

The chain employs TRBV4-1 and TRBJ1-4, with 7 bases fitting TRBD1. This CDR3 is built from 15 residues. V gave up 2 bases and J gave up 7 bases; unmatched junction bases: 7. Germline V gene lookup returns CDR1 MGHRA and CDR2 YSYEKL. The DNA of the CDR3 is TGCGCCAGCAGCCAACAGACAGGGATTGGTGAAAAACTGTTTTTT. Translation: CASSQQTGIGEKLFF.

This clonotype was recorded a few times. Here the CDR3 reads CASSLDIYEQYF. CDR3 in DNA: TGTGCCAGCAGCCTAGATATCTACGAGCAGTACTTC. The rearrangement links TRBV5-5 to TRBJ2-7; D ambiguous. Germline V gene lookup returns CDR1 SGHKS and CDR2 YYEKEE (reference sequence). The germline V and J ends were trimmed by 4 bases and 3 bases, with 8 bases remaining between them. The length of the CDR3 is 12 residues.

This chain uses TRBV20-1 with TRBJ2-3; D unresolved. The V and J ends lost 6 bases and 6 bases respectively, with 13 bases between them. Germline V CDR1 and CDR2: DFQATT, SNEGSKA (reference sequence). This CDR3 has 12 residues. The DNA of the CDR3 is TGCAGTGCCCCACGTTTCGGGGATACGCAGTATTTT. Translated, it gives CSAPRFGDTQYF.

V gene TRBV20-1 combines with J gene TRBJ2-7, with D perhaps TRBD2 (5 bases). CDR3 length: 14 residues. Deletions cut 3 bases from V and 0 bases from J, with 12 bases between. In germline, CDR1 is DFQATT, CDR2 SNEGSKA (reference sequence). CDR3 bases: TGCAGTGCTAGCCCCCCAGCGGACTCCTACGAGCAGTACTTC. This encodes CSASPPADSYEQYF.

In its sample, this clonotype was seen a few times. CDR3 loop: CSVEDGWGLETQYF. The CDR3 bases are TGCAGCGTTGAAGATGGTTGGGGGCTGGAGACCCAGTACTTC. The chain is built from TRBV29-1 and TRBJ2-5; perhaps TRBD1 as D (6 bases). Trimming removed 0 bases at V and 5 bases at J, with 13 bases between. This CDR3 is 14 amino acids long. Per germline, CDR1 SQVTM and CDR2 ANQGSEA.

This clonotype was found a few times. The chain has TRBV4-2 and TRBJ2-3, with D maybe TRBD2 (6 bases). Trimming pared 3 bases from V and 0 bases from J, leaving 10 bases between. The CDR3 length is 15 residues. CDR1 is LGHNA and CDR2 is YNFKEQ in the germline V gene. The CDR3 nucleotides read TGTGCCAGCAGCCAGCGGGGTCCTAGCACAGATACGCAGTATTTT. This translates into CASSQRGPSTDTQYF.

CDR3 bases: TGTGCCAGCAGGAGACAGGGCCTGCAAGAGACCCAGTACTTC. Its protein is CASRRQGLQETQYF. The rearrangement links TRBV2 to TRBJ2-5; 7 positions agree with TRBD1. The CDR3 runs 14 residues. V was clipped by 6 bases and J by 2 bases; unmatched bases: 6. The germline V gene has CDR1 SNHLY and CDR2 FYNNEI.

This chain joins TRBV4-1 and TRBJ2-1; D possibly corresponds to TRBD2 (5 bases). Germline-derived CDR1 and CDR2 are MGHRA and YSYEKL. The CDR3 consists of 13 residues. V shed 4 bases and J shed 9 bases, with 13 bases lying between them. The CDR3, as DNA: TGCGCCAGCAGCCCCTTAACTAGACGTGAGCAGTTCTTC. Amino acid sequence: CASSPLTRREQFF.

This clonotype turned up a few times. The V call is TRBV12-3 or TRBV12-4, the J call TRBJ1-5; D might be TRBD1 (5 bases). The V end was cut by 5 bases, the J end by 3 bases, with 14 bases between. CDR3 length: 15 amino acids. The CDR3 region is CASSSRRGNNQPQHF. CDR3 DNA: TGTGCCAGCAGTAGCCGGAGGGGTAACAATCAGCCCCAGCATTTT.

The chain is built from TRBV29-1 and TRBJ2-1; D gene uncertain. This CDR3 is built from 14 residues. The germline CDR1 and CDR2 sequences are SQVTM and ANQGSEA. The V gene lost 2 bases and the J gene lost 5 bases, with 13 bases spanning the gap. The chain's CDR3 is CSVEFFMLNNEQFF. The CDR3 region has the DNA TGCAGCGTTGAATTTTTTATGCTTAACAATGAGCAGTTCTTC.

Many counts were recorded for this clonotype. The chain uses TRBV29-1 and TRBJ2-1, with D possibly TRBD2 on 6 matching bases. The V gene lost 1 base and the J gene lost 1 base, with 11 bases spanning the gap. The CDR3 is made up of 15 amino acids. Germline CDR1 and CDR2: SQVTM and ANQGSEA. The CDR3 coding sequence is TGCAGCGTTGAAGGCCGGGGGAGGTCCTACAATGAGCAGTTCTTC. Protein: CSVEGRGRSYNEQFF.

There are many counts of this clonotype. This chain uses TRBV12-3 or TRBV12-4 with TRBJ2-2; tentatively, D is TRBD1 (5 bases). V lost 5 bases to trimming and J lost 5 bases, with 15 bases between them. This CDR3 is built from 15 residues. CDR3 loop: CASSPPFGATGELFF. CDR3 in DNA: TGTGCCAGCAGTCCCCCTTTTGGGGCTACCGGGGAGCTGTTTTTT.